The next 15 T cell receptor beta chains were all read from a single sample in a study of immune evolution from preneoplasia to lung adenocarcinoma. Data came from immunoSEQ multiplex PCR; TCRdb stores just in-frame clones and leaves some out. The profile shows around 2,300 clones, around 74% of them singletons. Sequenced: FFPE adjacent normal lung tissue. Every receptor here comes from a person aged 60 to 85 with lung adenocarcinoma.

This chain connects TRBV12-1 to TRBJ2-3; the listed D gene, TRBD2, was not tested against the DNA. TRBV12-1 corresponds to a pseudogene. CDR3 length: 18 amino acids. The CDR3 DNA reads as TGTGCCAGCAGCGTTGATTCGACTAGCGGGGTGGTCACAGATACGCAGTATTTT. This gives the protein CASSVDSTSGVVTDTQYF.

The CDR3 sequence: CASSLRQGEGGNTIYF. The CDR3 DNA reads as TGTGCCAGCAGCTTAAGACAGGGGGAGGGTGGAAACACCATATATTTT. V gene TRBV7-2 combines with J gene TRBJ1-3; TRBD1 matches at 9 bases. Germline CDR1 SGHTA, CDR2 FQGNSA. CDR3 size: 16 residues. The V segment lost 2 bases and the J segment 3 bases; nucleotides outside the gene matches: 5.

The chain carries TRBV4-2 and TRBJ2-7; D perhaps matches TRBD1 (5 bases). CDR3 length: 13 amino acids. Germline V gene data show CDR1 as LGHNA and CDR2 as YNFKEQ. Trimming removed 3 bases at V and 2 bases at J, with 8 bases between. The CDR3 DNA is TGTGCCAGCAGCCATGGACAAGCCTACGAGCAGTACTTC. Protein sequence: CASSHGQAYEQYF.

The gene calls are TRBV28 and TRBJ2-1; 7 bases are shared with TRBD1. The CDR3 is made up of 14 amino acids. V dropped 2 bases and J dropped 2; count of bases not matched to a gene: 0. Germline CDR1 and CDR2: MDHEN and SYDVKM. This chain's CDR3 is CASSLDRAYNEQFF. The CDR3 DNA sequence: TGTGCCAGCAGTTTAGACAGGGCCTACAATGAGCAGTTCTTC.

The chain is built from TRBV18 and TRBJ2-7; unclear D gene. In germline, CDR1 is KGHSH, CDR2 LQKENI. The CDR3 is 13 amino acids. Trimming took off 3 bases at V and 5 bases at J, with 11 bases between the two ends. CDR3 sequence (DNA): TGTGCCAGCTCACCCTCTTACCGGGACGAGCAGTACTTC. Translating it yields CASSPSYRDEQYF.

The CDR3 DNA sequence: TGCGCCAGCAGCCAAGACGGCAGGGATAATTCACCCCTCCACTTT. Translated, it gives CASSQDGRDNSPLHF. The J gene is TRBJ1-6, the V gene TRBV4-1, with D perhaps TRBD1 (5 bases). Germline V CDR1 and CDR2: MGHRA, YSYEKL. This CDR3 is 15 amino acids long. Trimming removed 0 bases from V and 5 bases from J, with 8 bases in between.

The rearrangement links TRBV5-1 to TRBJ2-2; 13 positions agree with TRBD2. The trim removed 4 bases at V and 6 bases at J, leaving 12 bases unmatched. CDR3 length: 18 residues. Germline loops: CDR1 SGHRS, CDR2 YFSETQ. CDR3 loop: CASSKTSGGNPGAGELFF. CDR3 DNA sequence: TGCGCCAGCAGCAAGACTAGCGGGGGGAACCCCGGGGCCGGGGAGCTGTTTTTT.

The CDR3 DNA follows: TGTGCCAGCTCACCCGGGGCAGGGCCTGAAAAACTGTTTTTT. This codes for CASSPGAGPEKLFF. This rearrangement joins TRBV18 to TRBJ1-4; tentative D call: TRBD1 (5 bases). Trimming removed 3 bases from V and 7 bases from J, with 12 bases in between. Germline CDR1 and CDR2: KGHSH and LQKENI. The CDR3 sequence is 14 residues long.

CDR3 sequence reads: CASSLAGGNQPQHF. The CDR3 DNA sequence: TGTGCCAGCAGCTTAGCAGGGGGCAATCAGCCCCAGCATTTT. This chain joins TRBV11-2 and TRBJ1-5; tentative D call: TRBD1 (6 bases). This CDR3 has 14 residues. Germline V CDR1 and CDR2: SGHAT, FQNNGV. V shed 1 base and J shed 2 bases, with 6 bases lying between them.

This clone was seen a handful of times. The chain carries TRBV5-1 and TRBJ2-5; perhaps D is TRBD1 or TRBD2 (6 bases each). Deletions cut 5 bases from V and 4 bases from J, with 15 bases between. The CDR3 length is 14 residues. Germline V gene sequence: CDR1 SGHRS, CDR2 YFSETQ. The CDR3 loop reads CASRQEGVGETQYF. The DNA of the CDR3 is TGCGCCAGCAGACAGGAGGGGGTCGGAGAGACCCAGTACTTC. Combining the CDR3 with reference TRBV5-1 and TRBJ2-5 gives the whole variable domain KAGVTQTPRYLIKTRGQQVTLSCSPISGHRSVSWYQQTPGQGLQFLFEYFSETQRNKGNFPGRFSGRQFSNSRSEMNVSTLELGDSALYLCASRQEGVGETQYFGPGTRLLVL.

The rearrangement uses TRBV10-3 and TRBJ2-5; D remains ambiguous. Per germline, CDR1 ENHRY and CDR2 SYGVKD. The CDR3 runs to 14 residues. V shed 0 bases and J shed 5 bases, with 10 bases lying between them. CDR3 loop: CAISESRGRETQYF. The CDR3, as DNA: TGTGCCATCAGTGAGTCGAGAGGTAGGGAGACCCAGTACTTC.

This chain connects TRBV6-6 to TRBJ2-1; 11 positions agree with TRBD2. CDR3 length equals 15 residues. Germline V gene sequence: CDR1 MNHNY, CDR2 SVGAGI (reference sequence). Trimming cost V 7 bases and J 6 bases; bases outside gene matches: 8. The CDR3 sequence is CASTHSGGAFNEQFF. CDR3 bases: TGTGCCAGCACCCATAGCGGGGGGGCTTTCAATGAGCAGTTCTTC.

V gene TRBV11-2 combines with J gene TRBJ2-1; D perhaps matches TRBD1 (6 bases). Trimming stripped 0 bases from V and 2 bases from J, with 8 bases between. In germline, CDR1 is SGHAT, CDR2 FQNNGV. The CDR3 totals 15 residues. CDR3 bases: TGTGCCAGCAGCTTAGATACAGGGCCCTACAATGAGCAGTTCTTC. It specifies CASSLDTGPYNEQFF.

This clone was recorded only once. The chain employs TRBV18 and TRBJ2-2, with TRBD2 matching 9 bases. Trimming took 5 bases from V and 0 from J; bases not matched to a gene: 7. This CDR3 is built from 17 residues. Per germline, CDR1 KGHSH and CDR2 LQKENI. The CDR3 protein is CASSSSSGEPNTGELFF. As DNA, the CDR3 is TGTGCCAGCTCATCCTCTAGCGGGGAACCGAACACCGGGGAGCTGTTTTTT.

The V and J genes are TRBV5-1 and TRBJ2-5; D unclear. Germline values: CDR1 SGHRS, CDR2 YFSETQ. V was pared by 0 bases and J by 5 bases, with 5 bases between. CDR3 length: 12 residues. CDR3 sequence (DNA): TGCGCCAGCAGCTTGGCCAGTGAGACCCAGTACTTC. Amino acid sequence: CASSLASETQYF.